These 27 T cell receptor beta chains were all obtained from the same sample, sequenced in a study of spatial heterogeneity in lung cancer. General study points: Tumor mutation count correlated with how many alpha and beta TCRs expanded intratumorally.

TCRdb independently ran MiXCR on the 5' RACE reads; one entry per CDR3 protein. The table shows about 1,200 distinct CDR3 sequences, with approximately 31% occurring only once. The antigens for these receptors are not known. The time point was: sample taken at primary tumor resection. This material consisted of lung tumor tissue, taken at surgery. The receptors were sampled from a male donor with early-stage non-small cell lung cancer.

This clonotype occurred a few times. The V call is TRBV6-5, the J call TRBJ1-1, with D unclear. The CDR3 contains 11 residues. V lost 10 bases, J lost 7 bases, and 13 bases lay in between. CDR1 is MNHEY and CDR2 is SVGAGI in the germline V gene. For the CDR3, the DNA is TGTGCCACCAGCGGGCAGTTTGAAGCTTTCTTT. Amino acid sequence: CATSGQFEAFF.

This clonotype was seen a few times. The chain has TRBV29-1 and TRBJ2-3; 10 nucleotides agree with TRBD2. Germline V gene data show CDR1 as SQVTM and CDR2 as ANQGSEA. This CDR3 comprises 15 residues. Unmatched junction bases numbered 8, after V lost 4 bases and J lost 4 bases. The CDR3 DNA is TGCAGCGTTGGATCTAGCGGGGGTTATGCAGATACGCAGTATTTT. This translates into CSVGSSGGYADTQYF.

This clonotype occurred a few times. V gene TRBV2 combines with J gene TRBJ2-1; 8 nucleotides line up with TRBD1. The germline gives CDR1 SNHLY, CDR2 FYNNEI. The CDR3 length is 14 residues. The V gene end was trimmed by 5 bases and the J gene end by 6 bases; junction bases not matched to a gene: 6. CDR3 DNA: TGTGCCAGCAGTACCCGGACAGGGATCAATGAGCAGTTCTTC. Translating gives CASSTRTGINEQFF.

This chain links TRBV29-1 with TRBJ2-1, with 14 bases fitting TRBD2. J gave up 0 bases and V 7 bases, and 5 bases lay outside the gene matches. This CDR3 is built from 16 residues. Germline V gene data show CDR1 as SQVTM and CDR2 as ANQGSEA. The CDR3 nucleotides are TGCAGCGGTAAAGGGACTAGCGGGGGCTCCTACAATGAGCAGTTCTTC. As protein: CSGKGTSGGSYNEQFF.

The rearrangement uses TRBV11-2 and TRBJ1-6; 7 bases agree with TRBD1. The trim removed 5 bases at V and 14 bases at J, leaving 12 bases unmatched. The CDR3 is made up of 14 amino acids. Germline V gives CDR1 SGHAT, CDR2 FQNNGV. In DNA form, the CDR3 reads TGTGCCAGCAGCCTCGGACAGGTCGACCGGGCCCTCCACTTT. As protein: CASSLGQVDRALHF.

This clonotype counts as large (0.1 to 1%). The chain employs TRBV7-3 and TRBJ2-1; D possibly corresponds to TRBD2 (6 bases). This CDR3 contains 15 residues. CDR1 is SGHTA and CDR2 is FQGTGA in the germline V gene. V gave up 2 bases and J gave up 0 bases, with 8 bases separating them. The CDR3 DNA sequence: TGTGCCAGCAGCTTAGCGGGAAGCTCCTACAATGAGCAGTTCTTC. Protein product: CASSLAGSSYNEQFF.

This chain uses TRBV6-2 or TRBV6-3 with TRBJ2-7; D is unclear. The CDR3 consists of 12 residues. The germline V gene encodes CDR1 MNHEY and CDR2 SVGEGT. V was pared by 0 bases and J by 0 bases, with 0 bases between. CDR3 nucleotide sequence: TGTGCCAGCAGTTACTCCTCCTACGAGCAGTACTTC. Residues: CASSYSSYEQYF.

This rearrangement joins TRBV28 to TRBJ1-2; D call uncertain. The germline V gene has CDR1 MDHEN and CDR2 SYDVKM. The CDR3 runs 13 residues. The V and J ends lost 7 bases and 8 bases respectively, with 17 bases between them. The CDR3 reads CASITDSPGGYTF. The CDR3, as DNA: TGTGCCAGCATTACAGACTCCCCGGGCGGCTACACCTTC.

This clonotype qualifies as large (0.1 to 1%). This chain connects TRBV6-5 to TRBJ2-1, with TRBD2 matching over 8 bases. CDR1 is MNHEY and CDR2 is SVGAGI in the germline V gene. The CDR3 runs 14 residues. Trimming removed 6 bases from V and 0 bases from J; junction bases left unmatched: 1. The CDR3 region has the DNA TGTGCCAGCAGGAGCGGGAGCTCCTACAATGAGCAGTTCTTC. Its protein is CASRSGSSYNEQFF.

The chain couples TRBV29-1 to TRBJ1-1, with unresolved D. The length of the CDR3 is 14 residues. CDR1 and CDR2 from the germline V gene are SQVTM and ANQGSEA. Trimming took 3 bases from V and 0 from J, leaving 11 bases between them. CDR3 region: CSVERALMNTEAFF. The CDR3 DNA sequence: TGCAGCGTTGAGAGGGCTTTAATGAACACTGAAGCTTTCTTT.

V gene TRBV3-1 combines with J gene TRBJ1-1; D unresolved. The CDR3 sequence is 16 residues long. CDR1 LGHDT and CDR2 YNNKEL come from the germline V gene (reference sequence). Trimming removed 0 bases at V and 0 bases at J, with 11 bases between. CDR3 sequence reads: CASSQDLGFVNTEAFF. The CDR3 DNA follows: TGTGCCAGCAGCCAAGACTTAGGGTTTGTGAACACTGAAGCTTTCTTT.

Within the sample, this clonotype is hyperexpanded. This chain uses TRBV28 with TRBJ2-7, with D unclear. This CDR3 has 12 residues. The V end lost 3 bases, the J end lost 3 bases, and 6 bases lay between the germline ends. Germline lookup yields CDR1 MDHEN and CDR2 SYDVKM. The CDR3 bases are TGTGCCAGCAGTTTCGTAGACTACGAGCAGTACTTC. Translating gives CASSFVDYEQYF.

In its sample, this clonotype is large (0.1 to 1%). The V and J genes are TRBV24-1 and TRBJ1-5; unclear D gene. There are 14 residues in the CDR3. The germline V gene has CDR1 KGHDR and CDR2 SFDVKD. V was cut by 0 bases and J by 7 bases, with 9 bases left in between. CDR3 sequence (DNA): TGTGCCACCAGTGATTTGACAGACGGCCAGCCCCAGCATTTT. Its translation: CATSDLTDGQPQHF.

The V and J genes are TRBV5-1 and TRBJ2-7; 7 bases map to TRBD1. Germline V lookup: CDR1 SGHRS, CDR2 YFSETQ. The ends lost 3 bases at V and 7 bases at J; junction bases unmatched: 10. CDR3 size: 14 residues. DNA of the CDR3: TGCGCCAGCAGCTCGGACAGGTCCCGAAGGGAGCAGTACTTC. It specifies CASSSDRSRREQYF.

This clonotype was seen more than once but under ten times. This chain connects TRBV20-1 to TRBJ2-1; D unresolved. The germline V and J ends were trimmed by 1 base and 7 bases, with 11 bases remaining between them. The CDR3 extends over 13 amino acids. CDR1 is DFQATT and CDR2 is SNEGSKA in the germline V gene (reference sequence). For the CDR3, the DNA is TGCAGTGCTAGAGGCCCCATCCTGAATGAGCAGTTCTTC. As protein: CSARGPILNEQFF.

The rearrangement links TRBV7-2 to TRBJ2-3; D may correspond to TRBD1 or TRBD2 (5 bases each). CDR3 size: 16 residues. V was cut by 5 bases and J by 4 bases, with 19 bases left in between. Per the germline V gene, CDR1 is SGHTA and CDR2 is FQGNSA. The chain's CDR3 is CASSGESGTYADTQYF. The CDR3 DNA reads TGTGCCAGCAGCGGAGAATCCGGGACGTACGCAGATACGCAGTATTTT.

The chain has TRBV3-1 and TRBJ1-1; D is uncertain. CDR1 and CDR2 from the germline V gene are LGHDT and YNNKEL (reference sequence). The CDR3 length is 16 residues. The germline V and J ends were trimmed by 0 bases and 3 bases, with 14 bases remaining between them. CDR3 DNA sequence: TGTGCCAGCAGCCAAGATGTAGCGGCAACGGACACTGAAGCTTTCTTT. Amino acid sequence: CASSQDVAATDTEAFF. Looking up the rest from reference TRBV3-1 and TRBJ1-1 gives the full variable domain: DTAVSQTPKYLVTQMGNDKSIKCEQNLGHDTMYWYKQDSKKFLKIMFSYNNKELIINETVPNRFSPKSPDKAHLNLHINSLELGDSAVYFCASSQDVAATDTEAFFGQGTRLTVV.

This clonotype is large within its sample. This rearrangement joins TRBV2 to TRBJ2-2; 9 nucleotides align to TRBD1. With V trimmed by 8 bases and J by 7 bases, 11 bases remained unmatched. Germline-derived CDR1 and CDR2 are SNHLY and FYNNEI. This CDR3 spans 15 amino acids. The CDR3, as DNA: TGTGCCAGCCGAAACCGGGACAGGGTCGTCGGGGAGCTGTTTTTT. This sequence encodes CASRNRDRVVGELFF.

This clonotype is deemed medium-sized. This rearrangement joins TRBV9 to TRBJ1-1, with 9 nucleotides matching TRBD1. V was pared by 4 bases and J by 3 bases, with 4 bases of the junction left unmatched. This CDR3 is built from 14 residues. Germline-derived CDR1 and CDR2 are SGDLS and YYNGEE. The CDR3 sequence: CASSLRQGDTEAFF. CDR3 bases: TGTGCCAGCAGCCTTCGACAGGGGGACACTGAAGCTTTCTTT. Variable domain in full (rest from reference TRBV9 and TRBJ1-1): DSGVTQTPKHLITATGQRVTLRCSPRSGDLSVYWYQQSLDQGLQFLIQYYNGEERAKGNILERFSAQQFPDLHSELNLSSLELGDSALYFCASSLRQGDTEAFFGQGTRLTVV.

V usage is TRBV4-1 and J usage is TRBJ2-7; perhaps TRBD1 as D (6 bases). The ends were cut back, 0 bases at V and 3 bases at J, with 12 bases in the middle. CDR1 and CDR2 (germline): MGHRA, YSYEKL. This CDR3 region has 15 residues. CDR3 in DNA: TGCGCCAGCAGCCAAGATCCGGGACAACTCTACGAGCAGTACTTC. Encoded protein: CASSQDPGQLYEQYF.

This clonotype was seen a few times. The V call is TRBV9, the J call TRBJ2-6; D is ambiguous. Germline V gene sequence: CDR1 SGDLS, CDR2 YYNGEE. Trimming left V 0 bases short and J 0 bases short, with 7 bases between. This CDR3 is built from 16 residues. This chain's CDR3 is CASSVGLGSGANVLTF. In nucleotides, the CDR3 is TGTGCCAGCAGCGTAGGGTTGGGCTCTGGGGCCAACGTCCTGACTTTC.

By share, this clonotype counts as large. The rearrangement links TRBV4-1 to TRBJ2-7, with 10 nucleotides matching TRBD1. Per germline, CDR1 MGHRA and CDR2 YSYEKL. Trimming took 4 bases from V and 2 from J; bases not matched to a gene: 5. The CDR3 spans 15 residues. The CDR3 DNA is TGCGCCAGCAGCCTATCCGGGACAGGGGCCTACGAGCAGTACTTC. Residues: CASSLSGTGAYEQYF.

The chain uses TRBV29-1 and TRBJ2-7; perhaps TRBD2 as D (5 bases). The ends were cut back, 8 bases at V and 2 bases at J, with 10 bases in the middle. This CDR3 contains 11 residues. Per the germline V gene, CDR1 is SQVTM and CDR2 is ANQGSEA. The CDR3 region is CSCGQTYEQYF. CDR3 DNA sequence: TGCAGCTGCGGGCAGACCTACGAGCAGTACTTC.

This clonotype was counted between two and nine times. This chain connects TRBV7-2 to TRBJ2-5; D gene uncertain. The CDR3 is 13 amino acids. V dropped 6 bases and J dropped 3 bases, with 11 bases sitting between them. Germline V gives CDR1 SGHTA, CDR2 FQGNSA. The CDR3 sequence: CASRPRSEETQYF. CDR3 nucleotides: TGTGCCAGCAGACCACGCTCCGAAGAGACCCAGTACTTC.

The chain carries TRBV9 and TRBJ2-1, with D unclear. V gave up 3 bases and J gave up 0 bases, with 7 bases separating them. Germline V gene lookup returns CDR1 SGDLS and CDR2 YYNGEE. The CDR3 has 14 amino acids. CDR3 in amino acids: CASSDPHSYNEQFF. CDR3 DNA sequence: TGTGCCAGCAGCGACCCTCACTCCTACAATGAGCAGTTCTTC. Drawing the rest from reference TRBV9 and TRBJ2-1, the complete variable domain is DSGVTQTPKHLITATGQRVTLRCSPRSGDLSVYWYQQSLDQGLQFLIQYYNGEERAKGNILERFSAQQFPDLHSELNLSSLELGDSALYFCASSDPHSYNEQFFGPGTRLTVL.

This chain links TRBV7-2 with TRBJ2-7; D might be TRBD1 (6 bases). This CDR3 region has 13 residues. Germline CDR1 SGHTA, CDR2 FQGNSA. Trimming pared 5 bases from V and 2 bases from J, leaving 10 bases between. The CDR3 spells CASSRDNAYEQYF. In DNA, the CDR3 is TGTGCCAGCAGCCGGGACAACGCCTACGAGCAGTACTTC.

V and J are TRBV29-1 and TRBJ2-1; 8 bases are a match to TRBD2. Trimming took 7 bases from V and 4 from J; bases not matched to a gene: 12. CDR1 and CDR2 (germline): SQVTM, ANQGSEA. This CDR3 spans 15 amino acids. As DNA, the CDR3 is TGCAGCGCCCCAGCTGGTAGCGGGGTATACAATGAGCAGTTCTTC. Protein: CSAPAGSGVYNEQFF.